This T cell receptor (beta chain) was obtained from a study of metastatic and nonmetastatic thyroid tumors. Study summary: Peripheral blood and tumor or nodule samples from malignant and benign thyroid patients were compared.

V lost 5 bases and J lost 7, with 15 bases in between. Germline V lookup: CDR1 LNHDA, CDR2 SQIVND (reference sequence). The CDR3 has 15 amino acids. This clone was seen many times. The antigen is unknown. The study's findings and limits: For both blood and tumor, malignant thyroid tumors reportedly showed significantly higher TCR beta diversity than benign nodules did.

All patients reached thyroid surgery having received no treatment beforehand. MiXCR reprocessed the PCR reads for TCRdb. Of tens of thousands of clones in the sample, 15% to 20% are singletons; the top ten hold about 6.8%. This rearrangement joins TRBV19 to TRBJ1-6; D gene unclear. The sample consisted of blood. The sequence derives from a male donor with papillary thyroid cancer or a benign thyroid nodule (not recorded which). Some clones in this sample may be carry-over from other donors' samples. The CDR3 spells CASSSAQAVNSPLHF. As DNA, the CDR3 is TGTGCCAGTAGTTCCGCCCAAGCGGTCAATTCACCCCTCCACTTT.